These 17 T cell receptor beta chains came from one sample sequenced in a study of Ad26.COV2.S vaccination and SARS-CoV-2 variants. Clones were read by immunoSEQ multiplex PCR, and TCRdb kept only the in-frame ones, dropping some. The sample holds about 370,000 clones, roughly nine tenths seen once. Treatment reported: roughly 20 received Ad26.COV2.S at low or high dose, single or two shots; 5 received placebo; per-sample allocation not given. The samples date from day 63 after the first vaccine or placebo injection. The material was peripheral blood, obtained in a trial of Ad26.COV2.S vaccine versus placebo. Receptors were obtained from a person between 18 and 65 years old who received the Ad26.COV2.S COVID-19 vaccine or a placebo.

The chain links TRBV5-5 to TRBJ2-1, with a possible D match to TRBD1 (5 bases). V dropped 3 bases and J dropped 2 bases, with 18 bases sitting between them. In germline, CDR1 is SGHKS, CDR2 YYEKEE (reference sequence). The CDR3 has 17 residues. CDR3 residues: CASSWVVGARAYNEQFF. In DNA form, the CDR3 reads TGTGCCAGCAGCTGGGTAGTGGGTGCCAGGGCCTACAATGAGCAGTTCTTC. Filled out from reference TRBV5-5 and TRBJ2-1, the complete variable domain reads DAGVTQSPTHLIKTRGQQVTLRCSPISGHKSVSWYQQVLGQGPQFIFQYYEKEERGRGNFPDRFSARQFPNYSSELNVNALLLGDSALYLCASSWVVGARAYNEQFFGPGTRLTVL.

The V and J genes are TRBV6-2 or TRBV6-3 and TRBJ1-1; tentative D call: TRBD1 (5 bases). V gave up 5 bases and J gave up 3 bases, with 7 bases separating them. Per germline, CDR1 MNHEY and CDR2 SVGEGT. The CDR3 is made up of 12 amino acids. The CDR3 here is CASSDSHTEAFF. In DNA form, the CDR3 reads TGTGCCAGCAGTGACAGTCACACTGAAGCTTTCTTT.

This clone was observed a handful of times. The chain recombines TRBV6-4 with TRBJ2-1; tentatively, D is TRBD1 (7 bases). V lost 0 bases, J lost 9 bases, and 15 bases lay in between. In germline, CDR1 is MRHNA, CDR2 SNTAGT. CDR3 length: 15 residues. In DNA, the CDR3 is TGTGCCAGCAGTGACTCAATTGGAGGGGGCGGTGAGCAGTTCTTC. Translating gives CASSDSIGGGGEQFF.

The rearrangement uses TRBV7-6 and TRBJ1-1, with D hard to call. Trimming took off 0 bases at V and 8 bases at J, with 10 bases between the two ends. The CDR3 spans 13 residues. Per germline, CDR1 SGHVS and CDR2 FNYEAQ. CDR3 residues: CASSLAPAIEAFF. CDR3 DNA sequence: TGTGCCAGCAGCTTAGCTCCGGCCATCGAAGCTTTCTTT.

The chain has TRBV19 and TRBJ1-1, with D possibly being TRBD1 (6 bases). Trimming cost V 5 bases and J 5 bases, with 18 bases left between them. This CDR3 region has 15 residues. Germline V lookup: CDR1 LNHDA, CDR2 SQIVND (reference sequence). CDR3 nucleotides: TGTGCCAGTAGTCCGCGACAGGCCGAGGGTACTGAAGCTTTCTTT. Its translation: CASSPRQAEGTEAFF.

J is TRBJ1-1 and V is TRBV12-3 or TRBV12-4, with no clear D. The CDR3 is 13 amino acids. V lost 6 bases and J 5 bases, leaving 13 bases between the germline ends. The CDR3 loop is CASSSPSGTEAFF. CDR3 coding DNA: TGTGCCAGCAGCTCACCCAGCGGGACTGAAGCTTTCTTT.

The chain employs TRBV7-2 and TRBJ1-3; D possibly corresponds to TRBD1 (5 bases). Trimming left V 4 bases short and J 0 bases short, with 13 bases between. The CDR3 is 16 amino acids. Germline assignment: CDR1 SGHTA and CDR2 FQGNSA. In DNA, the CDR3 is TGTGCCAGCAGCTATTCGACAGTGACCTCTGGAAACACCATATATTTT. It is translated as CASSYSTVTSGNTIYF.

The rearrangement joins TRBV19 to TRBJ1-5, with D possibly TRBD1 on 5 matching bases. This CDR3 region has 15 residues. V lost 9 bases and J lost 6, with 21 bases in between. Per the germline V gene, CDR1 is LNHDA and CDR2 is SQIVND (reference sequence). The CDR3 here is CASRLLSGQGQPQHF. The CDR3 DNA follows: TGTGCCAGCCGGCTATTGTCAGGGCAGGGTCAGCCCCAGCATTTT.

The V gene is TRBV12-5, the J gene TRBJ1-1; 7 bases match TRBD1. CDR3 size: 15 residues. Germline V CDR1 and CDR2: LGHNT, FRNRAP. V lost 4 bases and J lost 10; bases outside the gene matches: 15. CDR3 DNA sequence: TGTGCTAGTGGTTGGGTGTCTAGGACAGGACCCAGAGCTTTCTTT. Translating gives CASGWVSRTGPRAFF.

This clone was detected once. The V and J genes are TRBV21-1 and TRBJ2-7; TRBD1, the D gene given by the table, was not confirmed from the DNA. TRBV21-1 is a documented pseudogene. This CDR3 is 19 amino acids long. Here the CDR3 DNA reads TGTGCCAGCAGCACAGCCGGGACAGGGTATGTGGGGGGGGCTTCCGAGCAGTACTTC. Translating gives CASSTAGTGYVGGASEQYF.

This chain uses TRBV6-2 or TRBV6-3 with TRBJ1-6, with TRBD1 matching 7 bases. V dropped 5 bases and J dropped 5; count of bases not matched to a gene: 6. Germline assignment: CDR1 MNHEY and CDR2 SVGEGT. This CDR3 spans 15 amino acids. The CDR3 here is CASSLQGSDNSPLHF. The CDR3 bases are TGTGCCAGCAGTCTACAGGGGTCGGATAATTCACCCCTCCACTTT.

V is TRBV7-9 and J is TRBJ2-1; tentative D call: TRBD2 (7 bases). The germline V gene encodes CDR1 SEHNR and CDR2 FQNEAQ (reference sequence). CDR3 length: 15 residues. The V gene lost 1 base and the J gene lost 4 bases, with 11 bases spanning the gap. The CDR3 nucleotides are TGTGCCAGCAGCTTAGGAGGGGGACTATACAATGAGCAGTTCTTC. Its protein product is CASSLGGGLYNEQFF.

The chain joins TRBV6-5 to TRBJ2-1; a weak D match, TRBD2 (6 bases). Germline CDR1 and CDR2: MNHEY and SVGAGI. The ends were cut back, 0 bases at V and 7 bases at J, with 13 bases in the middle. This CDR3 region has 15 residues. The CDR3 here is CASSYSGVRGNEQFF. The CDR3, as DNA: TGTGCCAGCAGTTACTCGGGGGTCCGGGGGAATGAGCAGTTCTTC.

This chain links TRBV7-9 with TRBJ1-1; TRBD1 agrees at 8 bases. The CDR3 length is 15 residues. Germline CDR1 SEHNR, CDR2 FQNEAQ (reference sequence). Germline trimming cut 5 bases from V and 4 bases from J; bases unmatched to any gene: 9. The CDR3 region is CASSPRYGQGTEAFF. In nucleotides, the CDR3 is TGTGCCAGCAGCCCTCGATACGGACAGGGCACTGAAGCTTTCTTT.

The chain carries TRBV6-5 and TRBJ1-4, with D uncertain. The CDR3 covers 13 residues. Germline V CDR1 and CDR2: MNHEY, SVGAGI. Trimming removed 6 bases from V and 5 bases from J, with 10 bases in between. The DNA of the CDR3 is TGTGCCAGCAGCCGATTGGAGAATGAAAAACTGTTTTTT. Translated, it gives CASSRLENEKLFF.

The gene calls are TRBV10-2 and TRBJ2-1; 9 bases line up with TRBD2. CDR3 length: 16 residues. From germline, CDR1 is WSHSY and CDR2 SAAADI. Unmatched junction bases numbered 12, after V lost 7 bases and J lost 5 bases. CDR3: CASNALGASGDNEQFF. The CDR3 region has the DNA TGCGCCAGCAATGCATTGGGGGCTAGCGGGGACAATGAGCAGTTCTTC.

V and J are TRBV2 and TRBJ2-1, with D unresolved. Trimming removed 8 bases at V and 6 bases at J, with 8 bases between. Germline loops: CDR1 SNHLY, CDR2 FYNNEI. CDR3 length equals 11 residues. The CDR3 sequence is CASADSNEQFF. CDR3 bases: TGTGCCAGCGCAGACTCCAATGAGCAGTTCTTC. The full variable domain, its missing parts supplied by reference TRBV2 and TRBJ2-1, is EPEVTQTPSHQVTQMGQEVILRCVPISNHLYFYWYRQILGQKVEFLVSFYNNEISEKSEIFDDQFSVERPDGSNFTLKIRSTKLEDSAMYFCASADSNEQFFGPGTRLTVL.